One sample yielded the 30 T cell receptor beta chains listed below, sequenced in a study of blood T cell repertoires in COVID-19. Repertoires were generated with immunoSEQ multiplex PCR, while TCRdb's copy carries only in-frame clones and drops some. The sample has 200,000 to 250,000 clones, 88% seen once. Material: PBMCs or T cells enriched from blood (not recorded which). All receptors derive from a woman in her 30s who had recovered from COVID-19.

The rearrangement joins TRBV7-6 to TRBJ2-2, with a possible D match to TRBD2 (5 bases). V lost 1 base and J lost 7, with 16 bases in between. Germline V lookup: CDR1 SGHVS, CDR2 FNYEAQ. The CDR3 extends over 16 amino acids. CDR3 region: CASSLGGMVDGGELFF. The CDR3, as DNA: TGTGCCAGCAGCTTAGGAGGGATGGTGGACGGCGGGGAGCTGTTTTTT.

The chain joins TRBV4-3 to TRBJ2-1, with D perhaps matching TRBD1 (5 bases). V was pared by 4 bases and J by 0 bases, with 13 bases between. The CDR3 spans 16 residues. Germline V gene sequence: CDR1 LGHNA, CDR2 YSLEER. The CDR3 spells CASSPNRQSSYNEQFF. CDR3 DNA: TGCGCCAGCAGCCCGAACAGACAGAGCTCCTACAATGAGCAGTTCTTC.

J is TRBJ2-5 and V is TRBV7-6, with 7 bases fitting TRBD1. The length of the CDR3 is 15 residues. CDR1 and CDR2 (germline): SGHVS, FNYEAQ. V lost 4 bases and J lost 5; bases outside the gene matches: 10. The CDR3 DNA follows: TGTGCCAGCAGCTCAGAACAGGGGCGGGTGGAGACCCAGTACTTC. Translating gives CASSSEQGRVETQYF.

The chain uses TRBV18 and TRBJ1-6, with D tentatively TRBD1 (6 bases). Between the trimmed V and J ends, which lost 3 bases and 10 bases, there was a span of 22 bases. Germline CDR1 is KGHSH and CDR2 is LQKENI. The CDR3 covers 17 residues. The CDR3 bases are TGTGCCAGCTCACCGGGGACCCAGGGGTTGACGGGATCACCCCTCCACTTT. It is translated as CASSPGTQGLTGSPLHF.

The J gene is TRBJ1-1, the V gene TRBV27; the D gene is possibly TRBD1 (6 bases). Trimming stripped 5 bases from V and 1 base from J, with 14 bases between. The CDR3 consists of 15 residues. The germline gives CDR1 MNHEY, CDR2 SMNVEV (reference sequence). The CDR3 DNA is TGTGCCAGCAGTCCCCTTGGACAGACGAACACTGAAGCTTTCTTT. It specifies CASSPLGQTNTEAFF.

The V call is TRBV15, the J call TRBJ1-2, with 10 bases identical to TRBD1. Per germline, CDR1 LNHNV and CDR2 YYDKDF (reference sequence). The CDR3 extends over 14 amino acids. J lost 7 bases, V lost 2 bases, and 4 bases had no gene match. The CDR3 protein is CATSRSRDRGGYTF. The CDR3 DNA is TGTGCCACCAGCAGAAGCCGGGACAGGGGTGGCTACACCTTC.

This clone was counted a few times. The J gene is TRBJ2-7, the V gene TRBV2, with D possibly TRBD2 on 6 matching bases. The CDR3 is made up of 16 amino acids. Germline V CDR1 and CDR2: SNHLY, FYNNEI. The ends were cut back, 4 bases at V and 2 bases at J, with 18 bases in the middle. The CDR3 nucleotides are TGTGCCAGCAGTGCAAGATGGGCTAGCGAGACCTACGAGCAGTACTTC. It translates to CASSARWASETYEQYF.

This chain uses TRBV3-1 (or the pseudogene TRBV3-2) with TRBJ2-7; D not certain. The CDR3 is made up of 15 amino acids. Germline V gives CDR1 LGHDT, CDR2 YNNKEL (reference sequence). V shed 0 bases and J shed 2 bases, with 11 bases lying between them. The CDR3 bases are TGTGCCAGCAGCCAAGATTTGGGCGCCCCCTACGAGCAGTACTTC. Protein sequence: CASSQDLGAPYEQYF.

The chain joins TRBV7-9 to TRBJ1-1, with D perhaps matching TRBD1 (5 bases). Per the germline V gene, CDR1 is SEHNR and CDR2 is FQNEAQ (reference sequence). The V gene lost 5 bases and the J gene lost 7 bases, with 11 bases spanning the gap. This CDR3 has 12 residues. The CDR3: CASSPSRVEAFF. In nucleotides, the CDR3 is TGTGCCAGCAGCCCCTCCAGGGTTGAAGCTTTCTTT.

V and J are TRBV2 and TRBJ2-2, with TRBD2 matching 9 bases. The germline V gene encodes CDR1 SNHLY and CDR2 FYNNEI. Trimming took 1 base from V and 5 from J; bases not matched to a gene: 5. This CDR3 has 16 residues. CDR3 loop: CASSEGGGARTGELFF. The CDR3 nucleotides are TGTGCCAGCAGTGAAGGCGGGGGGGCCAGGACCGGGGAGCTGTTTTTT.

The rearrangement uses TRBV5-6 and TRBJ1-6; 9 bases fit TRBD1. The CDR3 spans 17 residues. V trimming: 4 bases; J trimming: 0 bases; junction bases outside the gene matches: 5. CDR1 is SGHDT, CDR2 YYEEEE, per germline. CDR3 loop: CASSKVTGGSYNSPLHF. For the CDR3, the DNA is TGTGCCAGCAGCAAGGTGACAGGGGGCTCCTATAATTCACCCCTCCACTTT.

This chain links TRBV27 with TRBJ1-1, with 7 positions matching TRBD1. CDR1 MNHEY and CDR2 SMNVEV come from the germline V gene (reference sequence). V was pared by 6 bases and J by 0 bases, with 4 bases of the junction left unmatched. CDR3 size: 14 residues. The CDR3 here is CASSPGQLNTEAFF. DNA of the CDR3: TGTGCCAGCAGCCCGGGACAGCTGAACACTGAAGCTTTCTTT.

V gene TRBV25-1 combines with J gene TRBJ1-6; 8 bases are shared with TRBD1. CDR3 length equals 15 residues. V trimming: 2 bases; J trimming: 9 bases; junction bases outside the gene matches: 6. Germline CDR1 and CDR2: MGHDK and SYGVNS. The CDR3: CASSEARGLFSPLHF. CDR3 DNA sequence: TGTGCCAGCAGTGAAGCCAGGGGGCTTTTTTCACCCCTCCACTTT.

V is TRBV19 and J is TRBJ2-1; D might be TRBD1 (6 bases). Germline values: CDR1 LNHDA, CDR2 SQIVND (reference sequence). The CDR3 is 13 residues long. V lost 5 bases and J 4 bases, leaving 9 bases between the germline ends. The chain's CDR3 is CASSVQGYNEQFF. In nucleotides, the CDR3 is TGTGCCAGTAGTGTACAGGGTTACAATGAGCAGTTCTTC.

In its sample, this clone was seen once. This rearrangement joins TRBV2 to TRBJ1-2; a possible D gene is TRBD1 (5 bases). Germline loops: CDR1 SNHLY, CDR2 FYNNEI. This CDR3 contains 14 residues. With 5 bases removed from V and 3 bases from J, the gap between germline ends came to 13 bases. This chain's CDR3 is CASSNGRADYGYTF. The CDR3 nucleotides read TGTGCCAGCAGTAACGGCAGGGCGGACTATGGCTACACCTTC.

This clone was picked up one time. CDR3 bases: TGCGCCAGCAGTCGAGATAATTCACCCCTCCACTTT. Protein product: CASSRDNSPLHF. The gene calls are TRBV5-1 and TRBJ1-6, with D unclear. The V end lost 5 bases, the J end lost 5 bases, and 5 bases lay between the germline ends. Germline V gene data show CDR1 as SGHRS and CDR2 as YFSETQ. The CDR3 has 12 amino acids. Full variable domain (rest looked up from reference TRBV5-1 and TRBJ1-6): KAGVTQTPRYLIKTRGQQVTLSCSPISGHRSVSWYQQTPGQGLQFLFEYFSETQRNKGNFPGRFSGRQFSNSRSEMNVSTLELGDSALYLCASSRDNSPLHFGNGTRLTVT.

V is TRBV19 and J is TRBJ2-5; D perhaps matches TRBD2 (7 bases). The CDR3 is 14 residues long. V lost 6 bases and J 5 bases, leaving 16 bases between the germline ends. Germline loops: CDR1 LNHDA, CDR2 SQIVND (reference sequence). The CDR3 bases are TGTGCCAGTAGCATTCGGGGGAGGGGGGAGACCCAGTACTTC. Residues: CASSIRGRGETQYF.

The chain joins TRBV5-4 to TRBJ2-5; a weak D match, TRBD2 (7 bases). Deletions cut 1 base from V and 6 bases from J, with 19 bases between. Germline CDR1 is SGHNT and CDR2 is YYREEE (reference sequence). The CDR3 is made up of 16 amino acids. Written as DNA, the CDR3 is TGTGCCAGCAGCTTGCCGGGGGGCGCATCCCGAAAGACCCAGTACTTC. It encodes CASSLPGGASRKTQYF. The full variable domain, its missing parts supplied by reference TRBV5-4 and TRBJ2-5, is ETGVTQSPTHLIKTRGQQVTLRCSSQSGHNTVSWYQQALGQGPQFIFQYYREEENGRGNFPPRFSGLQFPNYSSELNVNALELDDSALYLCASSLPGGASRKTQYFGPGTRLLVL.

This clone appeared a few times. The genes are TRBV5-1 and TRBJ1-1; 10 bases map to TRBD1. This CDR3 contains 16 residues. Germline V gives CDR1 SGHRS, CDR2 YFSETQ. The ends lost 0 bases at V and 3 bases at J; junction bases unmatched: 5. CDR3 sequence (DNA): TGCGCCAGCAGCTTGGCCCGGACAGGGGGGTACACTGAAGCTTTCTTT. It specifies CASSLARTGGYTEAFF.

This rearrangement joins TRBV18 to TRBJ1-1; TRBD1 aligns across 7 bases. The CDR3 runs to 14 residues. J lost 2 bases, V lost 5 bases, and 5 bases had no gene match. Germline V CDR1 and CDR2: KGHSH, LQKENI. The CDR3 nucleotides are TGTGCCAGCTCAAGGGACAGCGAAAACACTGAAGCTTTCTTT. Translated: CASSRDSENTEAFF. Supplemented by reference TRBV18 and TRBJ1-1, the full variable domain reads NAGVMQNPRHLVRRRGQEARLRCSPMKGHSHVYWYRQLPEEGLKFMVYLQKENIIDESGMPKERFSAEFPKEGPSILRIQQVVRGDSAAYFCASSRDSENTEAFFGQGTRLTVV.

The chain links TRBV18 to TRBJ2-3; 8 bases align to TRBD1. CDR1 and CDR2 (germline): KGHSH, LQKENI. J lost 0 bases, V lost 6 bases, and 11 bases had no gene match. This CDR3 is 17 amino acids long. The CDR3 DNA sequence: TGTGCCAGCTCGCCGGGGACAGGTGGCCGAAGCACAGATACGCAGTATTTT. Translated: CASSPGTGGRSTDTQYF.

The CDR3 bases are TGTGCCAGCAGCTTAGACGCAGGGGGTCACACCGGGGAGCTGTTTTTT. This gives the protein CASSLDAGGHTGELFF. The chain links TRBV7-7 to TRBJ2-2; 7 bases fit TRBD1. V was pared by 1 base and J by 3 bases, with 5 bases of the junction left unmatched. This CDR3 comprises 16 residues. In germline, CDR1 is SSHAT, CDR2 FNYEAQ (reference sequence). Using reference TRBV7-7 and TRBJ2-2 for the parts outside the CDR3, the full variable domain is GAGVSQSPRYKVTKRGQDVTLRCDPISSHATLYWYQQALGQGPEFLTYFNYEAQPDKSGLPSDRFSAERPEGSISTLTIQRTEQRDSAMYRCASSLDAGGHTGELFFGEGSRLTVL.

This chain connects TRBV18 to TRBJ2-7, with a tentative D call TRBD2 (6 bases). The ends were cut back, 6 bases at V and 2 bases at J, with 11 bases in the middle. Germline V gene sequence: CDR1 KGHSH, CDR2 LQKENI. CDR3 size: 13 residues. This CDR3 is CASSRGDAYEQYF. The DNA of the CDR3 is TGTGCCAGCTCCCGCGGGGACGCCTACGAGCAGTACTTC. Together with reference TRBV18 and TRBJ2-7, the CDR3 gives the full variable domain: NAGVMQNPRHLVRRRGQEARLRCSPMKGHSHVYWYRQLPEEGLKFMVYLQKENIIDESGMPKERFSAEFPKEGPSILRIQQVVRGDSAAYFCASSRGDAYEQYFGPGTRLTVT.

The chain uses TRBV5-4 and TRBJ2-1, with 11 bases lining up with TRBD2. The CDR3 totals 13 residues. Germline CDR1 SGHNT, CDR2 YYREEE (reference sequence). V was clipped by 7 bases and J by 7 bases; unmatched bases: 4. The CDR3 coding sequence is TGTGCCAGCGGGACTAGCGGCATTAATGAGCAGTTCTTC. Translation: CASGTSGINEQFF.

V is TRBV7-3 and J is TRBJ1-1; tentatively, D is TRBD1 (6 bases). V shed 3 bases and J shed 1 base, with 9 bases lying between them. The CDR3 contains 14 residues. CDR1 is SGHTA and CDR2 is FQGTGA in the germline V gene. The CDR3 loop reads CASSLAGANTEAFF. The CDR3 coding sequence is TGTGCCAGCAGCTTGGCAGGGGCGAACACTGAAGCTTTCTTT.

The V and J genes are TRBV18 and TRBJ1-4; no clear D. V was pared by 3 bases and J by 8 bases, with 10 bases between. The CDR3 contains 13 residues. CDR1 and CDR2 from the germline V gene are KGHSH and LQKENI. CDR3 residues: CASSPRRSEKLFF. The CDR3 nucleotides are TGTGCCAGCTCACCCAGGAGGAGCGAAAAACTGTTTTTT.

V and J are TRBV19 and TRBJ1-5; D is perhaps TRBD1 (6 bases). The CDR3 spans 16 residues. The germline V and J ends were trimmed by 5 bases and 5 bases, with 19 bases remaining between them. CDR1 LNHDA and CDR2 SQIVND come from the germline V gene (reference sequence). CDR3 protein: CASSPTGPTTYQPQHF. The CDR3 DNA follows: TGTGCCAGTAGTCCCACAGGGCCCACCACATATCAGCCCCAGCATTTT. Variable domain in full (rest from reference TRBV19 and TRBJ1-5): DGGITQSPKYLFRKEGQNVTLSCEQNLNHDAMYWYRQDPGQGLRLIYYSQIVNDFQKGDIAEGYSVSREKKESFPLTVTSAQKNPTAFYLCASSPTGPTTYQPQHFGDGTRLSIL.

The gene calls are TRBV27 and TRBJ1-1; D not resolved. Trimming pared 6 bases from V and 0 bases from J, leaving 8 bases between. Germline lookup yields CDR1 MNHEY and CDR2 SMNVEV (reference sequence). This CDR3 comprises 13 residues. As DNA, the CDR3 is TGTGCCAGCAGGTATGTAATGAACACTGAAGCTTTCTTT. The encoded protein is CASRYVMNTEAFF.

This chain joins TRBV19 and TRBJ1-1; TRBD1 agrees at 7 bases. The CDR3 totals 14 residues. Germline CDR1 reads LNHDA; CDR2 reads SQIVND (reference sequence). The V gene end was trimmed by 6 bases and the J gene end by 0 bases; junction bases not matched to a gene: 4. The CDR3 region has the DNA TGTGCCAGTAGCGAGGGACAGATGAACACTGAAGCTTTCTTT. It is translated as CASSEGQMNTEAFF.

This clone was seen a single time. The chain employs TRBV12-5 and TRBJ1-2, with 9 bases matching TRBD1. The CDR3 covers 13 residues. V was clipped by 8 bases and J by 7 bases; unmatched bases: 8. Germline CDR1 reads LGHNT; CDR2 reads FRNRAP. CDR3 sequence reads: CASPPGQGSGYTF. CDR3 nucleotides: TGTGCTAGTCCCCCGGGACAGGGTTCTGGCTACACCTTC.